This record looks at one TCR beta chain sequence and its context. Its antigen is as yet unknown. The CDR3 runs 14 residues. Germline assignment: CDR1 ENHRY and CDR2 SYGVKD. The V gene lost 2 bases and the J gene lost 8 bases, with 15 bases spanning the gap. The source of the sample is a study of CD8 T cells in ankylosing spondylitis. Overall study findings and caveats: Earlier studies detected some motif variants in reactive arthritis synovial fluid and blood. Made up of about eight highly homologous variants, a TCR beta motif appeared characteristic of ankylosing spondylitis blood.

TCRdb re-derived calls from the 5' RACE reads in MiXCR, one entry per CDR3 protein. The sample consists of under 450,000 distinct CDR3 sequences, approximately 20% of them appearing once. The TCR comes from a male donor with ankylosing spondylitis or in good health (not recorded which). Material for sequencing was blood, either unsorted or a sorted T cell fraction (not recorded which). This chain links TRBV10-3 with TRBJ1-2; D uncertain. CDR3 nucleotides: TGTGCCATCAGTGAGGACGGCGGTTGGGAAGGCTACACCTTC. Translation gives CAISEDGGWEGYTF.